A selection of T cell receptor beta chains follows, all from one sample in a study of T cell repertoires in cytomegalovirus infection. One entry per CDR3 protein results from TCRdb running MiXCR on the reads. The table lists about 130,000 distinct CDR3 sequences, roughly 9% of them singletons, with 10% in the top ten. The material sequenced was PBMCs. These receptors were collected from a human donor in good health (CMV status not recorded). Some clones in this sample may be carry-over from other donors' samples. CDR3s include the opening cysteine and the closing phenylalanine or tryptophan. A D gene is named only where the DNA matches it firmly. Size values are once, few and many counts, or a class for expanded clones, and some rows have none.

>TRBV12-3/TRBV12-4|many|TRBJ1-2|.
CASSWGQSYGYTF
TGTGCCAGCAGTTGGGGGCAAAGCTATGGCTACACCTTC
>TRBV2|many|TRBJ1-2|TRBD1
CASSDRDRGYGYTF
TGTGCCAGCAGTGACCGGGACAGGGGCTATGGCTACACCTTC
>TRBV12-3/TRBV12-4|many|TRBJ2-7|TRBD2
CASKQGLAGGPGEQYF
TGTGCCAGCAAACAGGGACTAGCGGGGGGGCCGGGGGAGCAGTACTTC
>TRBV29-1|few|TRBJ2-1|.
CSFGRVSSYNEQFF
TGCAGCTTCGGTCGGGTTAGCTCCTACAATGAGCAGTTCTTC
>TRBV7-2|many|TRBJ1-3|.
CASSPLSLRGVTGNTIYF
TGTGCCAGCAGCCCGTTATCACTCCGGGGGGTCACTGGAAACACCATATATTTT
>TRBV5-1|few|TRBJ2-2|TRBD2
CASSFGLAGGRTGELFF
TGCGCCAGCAGCTTCGGACTAGCGGGGGGTAGGACCGGGGAGCTGTTTTTT
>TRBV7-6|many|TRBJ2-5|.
CASSLGLGQGQETQYF
TGTGCCAGCAGCTTAGGGCTCGGGCAGGGTCAAGAGACCCAGTACTTC
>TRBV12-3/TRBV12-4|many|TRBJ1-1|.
CASRLKGGGTEAFF
TGTGCCAGCAGGTTAAAAGGGGGAGGTACTGAAGCTTTCTTT
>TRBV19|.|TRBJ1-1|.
CASSISTNTEAFF
TGTGCCAGTAGTATTTCGACGAACACTGAAGCTTTCTTT
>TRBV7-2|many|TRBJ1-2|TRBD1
CASSQDRGGRGYTF
TGTGCCAGCAGCCAGGACAGAGGGGGCAGGGGCTACACCTTC
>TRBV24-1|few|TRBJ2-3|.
CATSPDSTDTQYF
TGTGCCACCAGTCCGGACAGCACAGATACGCAGTATTTT
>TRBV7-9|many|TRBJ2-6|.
CASSLARGQKLAGANVLTF
TGTGCCAGCAGCTTAGCCCGAGGACAGAAGTTGGCTGGGGCCAACGTCCTGACTTTC
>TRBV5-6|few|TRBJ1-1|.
CASSSWTGGTEAFF
TGTGCCAGCAGCTCTTGGACGGGGGGGACTGAAGCTTTCTTT
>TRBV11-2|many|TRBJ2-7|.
CASSSATLQYF
TGTGCCAGCAGCTCCGCAACCCTTCAGTACTTC
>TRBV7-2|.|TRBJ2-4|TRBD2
CASSRTSGSNIAKNIQYF
TGTGCCAGCAGCCGGACTAGCGGGAGTAATATAGCCAAAAACATTCAGTACTTC
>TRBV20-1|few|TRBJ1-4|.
CSARLGATNEKLFF
TGCAGTGCTCGACTGGGGGCAACTAATGAAAAACTGTTTTTT
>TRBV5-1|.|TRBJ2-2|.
CASSPVLAGELFF
TGCGCCAGCAGCCCAGTGCTGGCCGGGGAGCTGTTTTTT
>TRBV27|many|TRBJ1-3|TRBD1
CASSFRQGGNTIYF
TGTGCCAGCAGTTTCCGACAGGGAGGAAACACCATATATTTT
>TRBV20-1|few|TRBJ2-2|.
CSASPLAARKLFF
TGCAGTGCTAGTCCTTTGGCGGCTAGGAAGCTGTTTTTT
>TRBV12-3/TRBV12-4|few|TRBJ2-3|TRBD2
CASSPQGQRGRADTQYF
TGTGCCAGCAGCCCCCAAGGCCAGCGCGGGAGGGCAGATACGCAGTATTTT
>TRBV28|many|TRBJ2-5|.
CASSSRTGYQETQYF
TGTGCCAGCAGTTCACGGACGGGGTACCAAGAGACCCAGTACTTC
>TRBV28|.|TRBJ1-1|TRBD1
CASIRGGDTEAFF
TGTGCCAGCATCAGGGGGGGGGACACTGAAGCTTTCTTT
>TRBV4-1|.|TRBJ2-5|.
CASSQVHGGKTQYF
TGCGCCAGCAGCCAAGTCCACGGTGGGAAGACCCAGTACTTC
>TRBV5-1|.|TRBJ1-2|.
CASSLGQTSSYGYTF
TGCGCCAGCAGCTTGGGACAGACTTCCAGCTATGGCTACACCTTC
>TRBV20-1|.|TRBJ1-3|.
CSAGSPDPSSGNTIYF
TGCAGTGCTGGATCCCCGGACCCAAGCTCTGGAAACACCATATATTTT
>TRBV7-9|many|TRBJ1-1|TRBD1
CASSFAGQGSANTEAFF
TGTGCCAGCAGCTTCGCGGGACAGGGGTCCGCGAACACTGAAGCTTTCTTT
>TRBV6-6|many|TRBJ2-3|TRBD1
CASSWTGGEDTQYF
TGTGCCAGCAGTTGGACAGGGGGTGAAGATACGCAGTATTTT
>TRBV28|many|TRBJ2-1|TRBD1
CASSSPLGTGANEQFF
TGTGCCAGCAGTTCCCCCCTGGGGACAGGGGCGAATGAGCAGTTCTTC
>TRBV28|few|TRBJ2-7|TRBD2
CASRFTSGGRRHYEQYF
TGTGCCAGCAGGTTCACTAGCGGGGGCCGTAGACACTACGAGCAGTACTTC
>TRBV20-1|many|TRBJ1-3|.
CSARDPDSGNTIYF
TGCAGTGCTAGAGATCCAGACTCTGGAAACACCATATATTTT
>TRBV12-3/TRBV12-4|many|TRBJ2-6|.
CASSYATGGANVLTF
TGTGCCAGCAGTTACGCTACGGGCGGGGCCAACGTCCTGACTTTC
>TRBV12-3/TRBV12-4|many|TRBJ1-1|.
CASSLGGSLEAFF
TGTGCCAGCAGTTTGGGGGGGTCCCTTGAAGCTTTCTTT
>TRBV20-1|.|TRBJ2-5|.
CSASTGVQETQYF
TGCAGTGCTAGTACGGGGGTCCAAGAGACCCAGTACTTC
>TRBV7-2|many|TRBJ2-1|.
CASSSGTLAYNEQFF
TGTGCCAGCAGCTCTGGGACCTTAGCCTACAATGAGCAGTTCTTC
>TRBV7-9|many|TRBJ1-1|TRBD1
CASRHETGDTEAFF
TGTGCCAGCCGACATGAGACAGGGGACACTGAAGCTTTCTTT
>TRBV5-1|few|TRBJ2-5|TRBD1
CASSNAGGTETQYF
TGCGCCAGCAGCAACGCAGGGGGCACGGAGACCCAGTACTTC
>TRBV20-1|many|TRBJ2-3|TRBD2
CSARDQRGATDTQYF
TGCAGTGCTAGAGATCAGCGGGGGGCGACAGATACGCAGTATTTT
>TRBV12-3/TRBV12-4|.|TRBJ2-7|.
CASTMIGYYEQYF
TGTGCCAGCACCATGATAGGATACTACGAGCAGTACTTC
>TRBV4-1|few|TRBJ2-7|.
CASSQGEGPFGEQYF
TGCGCCAGCAGCCAAGGAGAGGGACCCTTCGGAGAGCAGTACTTC
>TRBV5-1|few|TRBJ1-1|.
CASSRGGANTEAFF
TGCGCCAGCAGCCGCGGAGGGGCCAACACTGAAGCTTTCTTT
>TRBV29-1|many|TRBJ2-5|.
CSVDLDSGETQYF
TGCAGCGTTGATCTGGACAGTGGAGAGACCCAGTACTTC
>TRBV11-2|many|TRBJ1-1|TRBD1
CASLGDRGLWNTEAFF
TGTGCCAGCTTGGGGGACAGGGGATTATGGAACACTGAAGCTTTCTTT
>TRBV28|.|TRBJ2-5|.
CASSLLTDRTQETQYF
TGTGCCAGCAGTTTATTAACTGACAGGACCCAAGAGACCCAGTACTTC
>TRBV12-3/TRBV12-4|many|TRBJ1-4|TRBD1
CASSSTGGSNEKLFF
TGTGCCAGCAGTTCCACAGGGGGTTCTAATGAAAAACTGTTTTTT
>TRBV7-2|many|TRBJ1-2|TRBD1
CASSIRDRGVPNYGYTF
TGTGCCAGCAGCATCCGGGACAGAGGCGTTCCTAACTATGGCTACACCTTC
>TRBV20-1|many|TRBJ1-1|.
CSAKGRSTEAFF
TGCAGTGCTAAGGGGAGGAGCACTGAAGCTTTCTTT
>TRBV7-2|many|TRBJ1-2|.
CASSKTNREGYTF
TGTGCCAGCAGCAAAACTAACAGGGAAGGCTACACCTTC
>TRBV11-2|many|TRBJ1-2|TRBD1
CASSPPGQGPWAHGYTF
TGTGCCAGCAGCCCTCCGGGACAGGGTCCTTGGGCGCATGGCTACACCTTC
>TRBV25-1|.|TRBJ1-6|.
CASSRREGSPLHF
TGTGCCAGCAGCCGCAGGGAGGGTTCACCCCTCCACTTT
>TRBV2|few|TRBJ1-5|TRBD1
CASSTTGGPQPQHF
TGTGCCAGCAGTACCACAGGGGGACCTCAGCCCCAGCATTTT
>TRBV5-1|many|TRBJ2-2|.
CASSFGSNTGELFF
TGCGCCAGCAGCTTTGGGTCGAACACCGGGGAGCTGTTTTTT
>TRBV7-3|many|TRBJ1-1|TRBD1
CASSLKQGREAFF
TGTGCCAGCAGCTTAAAACAGGGGCGTGAAGCTTTCTTT